Presented here are 22 T cell receptor beta chains from one specimen sequenced in a study of T cell repertoires in aging, cancer and after chemotherapy. TRB rearrangements spanning V, D and J were amplified using mixed TRB-A/B primers. TCRdb analysed the multiplex PCR reads with MiXCR anew, one entry per CDR3 protein. The profile covers around 10,000 distinct CDR3 sequences, with around 35% appearing a single time and approximately 8.2% taken by the ten largest. Amplification of TCR beta used genomic DNA extracted from peripheral blood. The sequencing input was blood. The receptors derive from a human donor in good health.

In regard to this clonotype: One end of the junction is discordant with germline, which a read error may explain. The chain couples TRBV6-1 to TRBJ2-6; D is perhaps TRBD1 (6 bases). The CDR3 extends over 16 amino acids. Germline V lookup: CDR1 MNHNS, CDR2 SASEGT. The CDR3 protein is CASSRATGPGANVLSF. CDR3 coding DNA: TGTGCCAGCAGTCGAGCTACAGGGCCCGGGGCCAACGTCCTGTCTTTC.

The chain joins TRBV11-3 to TRBJ2-5; D gene unclear. Trimming took off 1 base at V and 5 bases at J, with 8 bases between the two ends. The germline gives CDR1 SGHNT, CDR2 YENEEA. The CDR3 has 13 amino acids. CDR3 loop: CASSLGSAETQYF. In nucleotides, the CDR3 is TGTGCCAGCAGCTTAGGTTCTGCGGAGACCCAGTACTTC.

The gene calls are TRBV6-6 and TRBJ2-2; 7 bases agree with TRBD2. This CDR3 has 17 residues. The V gene end was trimmed by 0 bases and the J gene end by 4 bases; junction bases not matched to a gene: 8. Germline V lookup: CDR1 MNHNY, CDR2 SVGAGI (reference sequence). CDR3 DNA: TGTGCCAGCAGTTACTCGGGCGGGAGTTCGTTCACCGGGGAGCTGTTTTTT. This gives the protein CASSYSGGSSFTGELFF.

This clonotype showed up just a few times. This chain uses TRBV27 with TRBJ2-2; D uncertain. This CDR3 is 13 amino acids long. CDR1 and CDR2 from the germline V gene are MNHEY and SMNVEV (reference sequence). The V and J ends lost 3 bases and 2 bases respectively, with 4 bases between them. The chain's CDR3 is CASSFLNTGELFF. The CDR3 DNA reads TGTGCCAGCAGTTTCCTAAACACCGGGGAGCTGTTTTTT.

The table lists this clonotype with a count of one. The gene calls are TRBV6-5 and TRBJ2-2; D uncertain. Germline CDR1 reads MNHEY; CDR2 reads SVGAGI. V was pared by 6 bases and J by 6 bases, with 14 bases between. This CDR3 spans 14 amino acids. This CDR3 reads CASSPRSWSGELFF. For the CDR3, the DNA is TGTGCCAGCAGCCCCCGATCCTGGTCCGGGGAGCTGTTTTTT.

This chain uses TRBV6-6 with TRBJ1-5; no clear D gene. The germline gives CDR1 MNHNY, CDR2 SVGAGI (reference sequence). The CDR3 sequence is 14 residues long. Trimming cost V 2 bases and J 3 bases, with 8 bases left between them. CDR3 nucleotide sequence: TGTGCCAGCAGTTACCTCGGAATCAATCAGCCCCAGCATTTT. This codes for CASSYLGINQPQHF.

The chain joins TRBV19 to TRBJ2-5; 7 bases agree with TRBD1. Germline assignment: CDR1 LNHDA and CDR2 SQIVND (reference sequence). The CDR3 has 14 residues. Germline trimming cut 3 bases from V and 3 bases from J; bases unmatched to any gene: 4. CDR3 sequence reads: CASSMTGWKETQYF. In DNA, the CDR3 is TGTGCCAGTAGTATGACAGGGTGGAAAGAGACCCAGTACTTC. Filled out from reference TRBV19 and TRBJ2-5, the complete variable domain reads DGGITQSPKYLFRKEGQNVTLSCEQNLNHDAMYWYRQDPGQGLRLIYYSQIVNDFQKGDIAEGYSVSREKKESFPLTVTSAQKNPTAFYLCASSMTGWKETQYFGPGTRLLVL.

V gene TRBV12-3 or TRBV12-4 combines with J gene TRBJ2-1; 9 nucleotides agree with TRBD1. With 5 bases clipped from V and 6 bases from J, the junction kept 11 bases outside the gene matches. The CDR3 has 16 amino acids. The DNA of the CDR3 is TGTGCCAGCAGTCCAGTGGACAGGGGACCCACCAATGAGCAGTTCTTC. Amino acid sequence: CASSPVDRGPTNEQFF.

In this sample, this clonotype is medium-sized (0.01 to 0.1%). This chain joins TRBV11-1 and TRBJ2-3; 7 positions agree with TRBD2. The CDR3 consists of 16 residues. Germline loops: CDR1 SGHAT, CDR2 FQDESV (reference sequence). Germline trimming cut 2 bases from V and 1 base from J; bases unmatched to any gene: 6. CDR3 sequence (DNA): TGTGCCAGCAGCTTAACTAGCGAGACGCGCACAGATACGCAGTATTTT. The encoded protein is CASSLTSETRTDTQYF.

The chain employs TRBV7-9 and TRBJ2-2; tentative D call: TRBD1 (5 bases). This CDR3 comprises 15 residues. V dropped 4 bases and J dropped 4 bases, with 13 bases sitting between them. Germline assignment: CDR1 SEHNR and CDR2 FQNEAQ (reference sequence). The CDR3 coding sequence is TGTGCCAGCAGCTCCCTGACAGCTGGCACCGGGGAGCTGTTTTTT. This codes for CASSSLTAGTGELFF.

The genes are TRBV6-1 and TRBJ2-1; unclear D gene. The V end was cut by 6 bases, the J end by 7 bases, with 4 bases between. Germline V gene sequence: CDR1 MNHNS, CDR2 SASEGT. CDR3 length: 10 residues. CDR3 in amino acids: CASRANEQFF. Here the CDR3 DNA reads TGTGCCAGCAGGGCGAATGAGCAGTTCTTC.

This chain joins TRBV19 and TRBJ1-5, with D maybe TRBD1 (5 bases). V was clipped by 6 bases and J by 4 bases, with 7 bases between them. The CDR3 runs 12 residues. The germline CDR1 and CDR2 sequences are LNHDA and SQIVND (reference sequence). The CDR3 reads CASRQANQPQHF. The CDR3 nucleotides are TGTGCCAGTAGACAGGCTAATCAGCCCCAGCATTTT.

The CDR3 sequence is CASSYNSYEQYF. The CDR3 nucleotides are TGTGCCAGCAGTTACAACTCCTACGAGCAGTACTTC. The rearrangement uses TRBV6-5 and TRBJ2-7; D is ambiguous. The CDR3 extends over 12 amino acids. Germline assignment: CDR1 MNHEY and CDR2 SVGAGI. V lost 2 bases and J lost 0, with 2 bases in between.

The V call is TRBV29-1, the J call TRBJ2-1; 14 positions match TRBD2. The CDR3 loop spans 17 amino acids. V trimming: 6 bases; J trimming: 2 bases; junction bases outside the gene matches: 9. Germline assignment: CDR1 SQVTM and CDR2 ANQGSEA. CDR3 sequence reads: CSVWGTSGSRTYNEQFF. The CDR3 nucleotides read TGCAGCGTCTGGGGGACTAGCGGGAGTAGGACCTACAATGAGCAGTTCTTC.

Points on this clonotype: One junction end disagrees with the germline gene, perhaps due to a read error. This chain joins TRBV5-4 and TRBJ2-3; TRBD2 aligns across 11 bases. CDR3 length equals 16 residues. Germline V gives CDR1 SGHNT, CDR2 YYREEE (reference sequence). The CDR3 nucleotides read TGCGCCAGCAGCTTGGGGACTAGCGGACCCACAGATACGCAGTATTTT. This codes for CASSLGTSGPTDTQYF.

V gene TRBV19 combines with J gene TRBJ1-1; TRBD1 agrees at 7 bases. This CDR3 spans 17 amino acids. Germline CDR1 is LNHDA and CDR2 is SQIVND (reference sequence). Trimming cost V 5 bases and J 1 base; bases outside gene matches: 13. The chain's CDR3 is CASSLGRGRVGNTEAFF. CDR3 bases: TGTGCCAGTAGTCTAGGGAGGGGGCGCGTTGGGAACACTGAAGCTTTCTTT.

This clonotype was seen just once. The rearrangement joins TRBV5-6 to TRBJ2-5, with D perhaps being TRBD1 or TRBD2 (5 bases each). V shed 4 bases and J shed 4 bases, with 17 bases lying between them. The CDR3 length is 15 residues. Germline CDR1 SGHDT, CDR2 YYEEEE. In DNA, the CDR3 is TGTGCCAGCAGCCTAGGGACGGTCTCCGGAGAGACCCAGTACTTC. It translates to CASSLGTVSGETQYF. The variable domain in full, with the rest retrieved from reference TRBV5-6 and TRBJ2-5, is DAGVTQSPTHLIKTRGQQVTLRCSPKSGHDTVSWYQQALGQGPQFIFQYYEEEERQRGNFPDRFSGHQFPNYSSELNVNALLLGDSALYLCASSLGTVSGETQYFGPGTRLLVL.

The CDR3 protein is CASSPENEKLFF. The CDR3 nucleotides read TGTGCCAGCTCACCAGAGAATGAAAAACTGTTTTTT. This rearrangement joins TRBV18 to TRBJ1-4; D gene ambiguous. The germline V gene encodes CDR1 KGHSH and CDR2 LQKENI. This CDR3 has 12 amino acids. V lost 2 bases to trimming and J lost 5 bases, with 3 bases between them.

The chain couples TRBV18 to TRBJ2-1; 11 positions agree with TRBD2. CDR3 size: 18 residues. CDR1 is KGHSH and CDR2 is LQKENI in the germline V gene. V was clipped by 5 bases and J by 5 bases; unmatched bases: 14. The CDR3 here is CASSSTPGSGRADNEQFF. The CDR3 region has the DNA TGTGCCAGCTCATCCACCCCGGGTAGCGGGAGGGCCGACAATGAGCAGTTCTTC.

This clonotype is labeled medium-sized. The rearrangement uses TRBV29-1 and TRBJ2-1, with D possibly TRBD1 on 6 matching bases. V lost 7 bases and J lost 9, with 13 bases in between. This CDR3 is built from 11 residues. CDR1 and CDR2 from the germline V gene are SQVTM and ANQGSEA. This CDR3 reads CSGTGKTEQFF. For the CDR3, the DNA is TGCAGCGGAACAGGGAAGACTGAGCAGTTCTTC.

The rearrangement links TRBV6-1 to TRBJ2-3; the D gene is possibly TRBD2 (5 bases). Germline V gene lookup returns CDR1 MNHNS and CDR2 SASEGT. Trimming removed 1 base at V and 5 bases at J, with 16 bases between. This CDR3 is built from 16 residues. The CDR3 DNA reads TGTGCCAGCAGTGAAGAGATCGGGGTAGGGCAAGATACGCAGTATTTT. Its protein product is CASSEEIGVGQDTQYF.

J is TRBJ1-1 and V is TRBV19; a weak D match, TRBD1 (5 bases). The CDR3 is made up of 12 amino acids. The ends were cut back, 5 bases at V and 4 bases at J, with 8 bases in the middle. CDR1 and CDR2 (germline): LNHDA, SQIVND (reference sequence). The CDR3 bases are TGTGCCAGTAGTGACAGATCCACTGAAGCTTTCTTT. Translation gives CASSDRSTEAFF.